The entry below gives a single T cell receptor beta chain sequence along with its context. This clonotype was recorded at least ten times. Its antigen specificity is not known. Base quality data are lacking; no much larger clone is found one base away. CDR1 is given as SEHNR and CDR2 as FQNEAQ, both from the germline V gene (reference sequence). Between the V and J ends, shortened by 4 bases and 2 bases respectively, the junction contains 11 bases. The CDR3 spans 14 residues, from the cysteine through the phenylalanine. The retained sequence is limited to the CDR3, 42 bases, with the frame set at the first base. This record comes from a study of T cells in Graves' hyperthyroidism and ophthalmopathy (dated by TCRdb to the late 2010s). As for the study more broadly: Peripheral blood samples were taken at initial diagnosis, before any treatment was given. To identify TCR V-J signatures that set the groups apart, the researchers used a discovery cohort of more than 95 patients, made up of 40 to 45 with Graves' ophthalmopathy and some 56 with stable Graves' hyperthyroidism. Prospective prediction of ophthalmopathy was tested in an independent validation cohort consisting of about 20 hyperthyroidism patients and some 17 patients who later progressed to ophthalmopathy. The approximately 98 discovery patients were randomly divided into training and test sets at a 7:3 ratio. The study also compared thyroid tissue and blood T-cell repertoires from a handful of Graves' hyperthyroidism patients. After sampling, hyperthyroidism patients received methimazole starting at 30 mg daily, and ophthalmopathy patients received high-dose intravenous methylprednisolone. TCR Vbeta CDR3 sequencing of approximately 140 peripheral blood samples (fewer than 45 ophthalmopathy, some 75 hyperthyroidism and some 17 progressor patients) is reported in the paper. General conclusions and limits of the study: During validation, the model predicted progression to ophthalmopathy a median of around 6 months ahead of onset, with around 71% sensitivity and about 75% specificity. No statistical method was used to set the sample size in advance, and investigators knew the group allocation. A model built on a 13 V-J signature distinguished ophthalmopathy from stable hyperthyroidism, reaching 87.88% sensitivity and under 84% specificity in cross-validation and 80%/75% in testing. Blood samples also contained most of the expanded thyroid clonotypes (frequency above 0.001), which suggests that blood repertoires may reflect thyroid immune responses.

Stable Graves' hyperthyroidism was defined as no progression to ophthalmopathy during 18 months of follow-up. Hyperthyroidism patients were newly diagnosed, had a disease duration of under 2 months, and were aged 18 to 65 years. Patients with uncontrolled infections, other autoimmune diseases, pregnancy or lactation were excluded. Diagnoses were based on clinical symptoms, serum thyroxine and TRAb, thyroid ultrasound and orbital computed tomography. Ficoll-Paque density gradient centrifugation was used to isolate PBMCs from around 10 ml of fresh peripheral blood. Total RNA was extracted with Trizol reagent, and quality was checked on an Agilent 2100 Bioanalyzer. TCR beta CDR3 regions were amplified from RNA transcripts. For the first round of RT-PCR on the TCR CDR3, the HTBI primer set was used together with the Qiagen OneStep RT-PCR kit. Libraries were constructed in a second round of multiplex PCR, after which size selection and purification were carried out. The libraries were sequenced on an Illumina HiSeq2000 using paired-end 100 bp reads. The paper's data handling went like this. Raw data were processed with SOAPnuke, discarding reads with adapters, uncalled bases, mean Phred below 15, or no exact constant-primer or identifier match. COPE v1.2.5 was used to merge high-quality paired reads, and clonotypes were defined as unique nucleotide sequences. MiTCR v1.1 was used to align the clonotypes against IMGT TRBV, TRBD and TRBJ reference segments. Analysis was restricted to V-J combinations with a frequency above 0.0001, which covered roughly 99% of repertoires. The TCS score was defined as the ratio of F50 (clonal expansion) to E x V (chaos), calculated using BLOSUM62-based TCRdist between CDR3 peptides within each V-J. Welch's t-statistics and random forest reduced roughly 540 V-J features to 13, which were used in a naive Bayes classifier (R e1071). TCRdb reworked the public reads: Q25 trimming with fastp, MiXCR clone assembly, productive beta chains retained. Duplicate CDR3 protein sequences are folded into a single record with the most common DNA and genes. The V and J calls were not made by the authors but by TCRdb's processing. Across this sample there are about 300,000 distinct CDR3 sequences, with about 13% seen only once. The ten most abundant clones make up under 8% of the sample.

The source material was blood. The clonotype comes from a woman in her forties with Graves' hyperthyroidism. The chain is made from TRBV7-9 and TRBJ2-5; tentative D gene TRBD2, with 5 bases matching. CDR3 loop: CASSSSGNQETQYF. The nucleotide sequence reads as follows: TGTGCCAGCAGCTCCTCGGGGAATCAAGAGACCCAGTACTTC.